The TCR beta chain under discussion was sequenced for a study of pediatric ulcerative colitis (dated 2019 in TCRdb). Background for the entire study: Several ulcerative colitis patients had pancolitis and two had left-sided colitis, with histology consistent with ulcerative colitis in all. Using the Pediatric Ulcerative Colitis Activity Index, two patients were classed as having mild disease, several as having moderate disease and three as having acute severe colitis. From 8 to 10 newly diagnosed, treatment-naive pediatric ulcerative colitis patients and a handful of non-IBD control children, paired blood and rectal samples were collected. Paper-wide results and their limitations: The healthy control group was small, with only a handful of individuals. Features of the rectal repertoire distinguished controls, mild-moderate colitis patients and acute severe colitis patients, and in acute severe colitis rectal diversity was lower because of clonal expansions. Because the repertoires came from total lymphocyte DNA, rare subsets such as regulatory T cells may have patterns that are not reflected. A couple of rectal CDR3 clonotypes were present in all ulcerative colitis patients and in none of the controls. For technical reasons, blood samples from a couple of patients gave substantially fewer templates, and these samples were excluded from the blood-rectal overlap analysis. Significantly higher autologous blood-rectal clonal overlap was found in ulcerative colitis patients than in controls, which suggested increased T cell trafficking to inflamed tissue.

Through the immunoSEQ TRB Survey service, multiplex V and J primers were used to amplify rearranged CDR3 beta regions from genomic DNA. To keep depth equal across samples, survey-level sequencing depth of up to 500,000 reads per sample was applied. Libraries were purified, pooled and sequenced on Illumina technology. The original methods were these. Productive clonality, sample overlap, pairwise scatters, CDR3 beta length, V/D/J gene usage and productiveness were assessed with immunoSEQ online tools. Calculated diversity was defined as the number of unique rearrangements divided by total templates, multiplied by 100, and Shannon and Simpson indices were computed as well. Z-score normalized data were analyzed by principal component analysis with the R prcomp function and the ggbiplot package. Blood-rectal clonal overlap within each subject was quantified with Morisita's index. Sourced from immuneACCESS, this table was stored by TCRdb with only in-frame sequences that have V and J called. A share of the clones is absent; for the studies checked, an unresolved V gene accounts for under half, and the remainder has no known explanation. The V and J calls and clone size were taken over from that table, and D and trimming were inferred from the DNA. In this sample the table shows around 64,000 clones, 77% of which occur a single time. The top ten hold about 5.2% of the sample.

Before the diagnostic colonoscopy, none of the ulcerative colitis patients had been given any immunosuppressive medication. Blood was sampled at the time of the colonoscopy. The Wizard kit (Promega) was used to extract genomic DNA from both blood and intestinal samples. CDR1 and CDR2, per the germline V gene, are MDHEN and SYDVKM. The CDR3 measures 13 amino acids from cysteine to phenylalanine. Only the CDR3 portion is preserved as DNA: 39 bases, with reading frame beginning at the first base. Between the V and J ends, shortened by 4 bases and 5 bases respectively, the junction contains 12 bases. With regard to this clone: Its antigen is unknown. No clone much larger than this one lies a single base away; base qualities are absent.

This TCR was recovered from a boy aged 10-17 years with moderate ulcerative colitis. The chain is made from TRBV28 and TRBJ2-7, with no confident D gene call. The sequenced material came from blood. This receptor carries the CDR3 CASSSQAPHEQYF. The sequence in DNA is TGTGCCAGCAGTTCCCAAGCCCCCCACGAGCAGTACTTC.